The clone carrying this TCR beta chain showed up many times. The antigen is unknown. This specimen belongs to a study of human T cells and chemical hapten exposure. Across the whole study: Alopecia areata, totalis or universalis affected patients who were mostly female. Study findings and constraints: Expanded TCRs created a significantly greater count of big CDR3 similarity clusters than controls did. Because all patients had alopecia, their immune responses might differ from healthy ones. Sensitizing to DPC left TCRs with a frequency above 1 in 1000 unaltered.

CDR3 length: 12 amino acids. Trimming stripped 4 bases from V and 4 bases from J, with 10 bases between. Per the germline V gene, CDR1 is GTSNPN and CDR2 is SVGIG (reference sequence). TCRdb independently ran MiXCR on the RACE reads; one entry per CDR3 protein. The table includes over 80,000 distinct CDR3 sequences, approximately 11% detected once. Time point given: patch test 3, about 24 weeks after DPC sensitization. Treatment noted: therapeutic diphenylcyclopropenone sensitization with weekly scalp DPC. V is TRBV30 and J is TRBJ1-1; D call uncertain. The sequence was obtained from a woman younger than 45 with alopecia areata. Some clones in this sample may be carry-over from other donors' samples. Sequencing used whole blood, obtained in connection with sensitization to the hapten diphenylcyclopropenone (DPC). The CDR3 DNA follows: TGTGCCTGGAATGCAGGCGGCACTGAAGCTTTCTTT. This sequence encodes CAWNAGGTEAFF. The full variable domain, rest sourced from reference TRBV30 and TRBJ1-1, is SQTIHQWPATLVQPVGSPLSLECTVEGTSNPNLYWYRQAAGRGLQLLFYSVGIGQISSEVPQNLSASRPQDRQFILSSKKLLLSDSGFYLCAWNAGGTEAFFGQGTRLTVV.